This T cell receptor (beta chain) derives from a study of OX40 agonist ivuxolimab in advanced cancers. Turning to the study itself: Intravenous ivuxolimab was administered to patients every 2 weeks at 0.01 to 10 mg/kg. Partial responses were recorded for three patients, including one with hepatocellular carcinoma and two with cutaneous melanoma.

J lost 7 bases, V lost 4 bases, and 13 bases had no gene match. This CDR3 spans 18 amino acids. CDR1 is SNHLY, CDR2 FYNNEI, per germline. Only in-frame clones appear in the TCRdb table, and some are missing; sequencing was by immunoSEQ multiplex PCR. The table includes approximately 31,000 clones, over 75% detected once. This sequence joins TRBV2 and TRBJ2-1; 13 nucleotides align to TRBD2. The source was CD4+ or CD8+ T cells sorted from blood, collected in a trial of the OX40 agonist ivuxolimab. The clonotype comes from an adult with an advanced solid tumor such as melanoma, head and neck, liver or kidney cancer. CDR3 coding DNA: TGTGCCAGCAGTGGATCACTAGCGGGGGGGCTAATGTCGAATGAGCAGTTCTTC. Amino acids: CASSGSLAGGLMSNEQFF. The full variable domain, with the rest looked up from reference TRBV2 and TRBJ2-1, is EPEVTQTPSHQVTQMGQEVILRCVPISNHLYFYWYRQILGQKVEFLVSFYNNEISEKSEIFDDQFSVERPDGSNFTLKIRSTKLEDSAMYFCASSGSLAGGLMSNEQFFGPGTRLTVL.